The T cell receptor (beta chain) under discussion was sequenced for a study of shared T cell receptors in the human thymus. The table came from immunoSEQ multiplex PCR; TCRdb's copy has only in-frame clones and leaves some out. The data contain hundreds of thousands of clones, around 87% of them singletons. The germline V gene has CDR1 MGHRA and CDR2 YSYEKL. Trimming shortened V by 0 bases and J by 2 bases, and 12 bases separated the two germline ends. This CDR3 is 16 amino acids long. These data are also associated with another study on human thymus T cells. That study adds: Having surgery to correct congenital heart defects, healthy Finnish infants acted as the donors. The source of the thymus tissue was resections taken during corrective heart surgery. An apparent bias in V and J gene usage was seen in thymic and blood repertoires. Related studies found that unrelated individuals share highly overlapping thymic repertoires.

The specimen sequenced was thymocytes. V is TRBV4-1 and J is TRBJ2-3; D uncertain. This clonotype was sampled from a boy younger than two with a congenital heart defect. Written as DNA, the CDR3 is TGCGCCAGCAGCCAAGATCGGCCACAGTACACAGATACGCAGTATTTT. Protein: CASSQDRPQYTDTQYF.